This entry is about one T cell receptor (beta chain). This entry comes from a study of long-term antiretroviral therapy in people with HIV. Per the germline V gene, CDR1 is LNHDA and CDR2 is SQIVND (reference sequence). The V gene lost 3 bases and the J gene lost 5 bases, with 11 bases spanning the gap. The CDR3 has 15 amino acids. The assay used was immunoSEQ (version v3.0), run at survey level. Sequencing used immunoSEQ multiplex PCR; TCRdb keeps in-frame clones, though not all of them. The sample consists of 20,000 to 25,000 clones, about 80% of them appearing once. The V and J genes are TRBV19 and TRBJ2-6; maybe TRBD2 (5 bases). The source of this sequence is a man aged 35-49 years with HIV. Sequenced material: unsorted PBMCs, taken 0.5 years before starting antiretroviral therapy. CDR3 sequence: CASSMAGLRANVLTF. CDR3 DNA sequence: TGTGCCAGTAGTATGGCGGGCCTGAGGGCCAACGTCCTGACTTTC. Variable domain in full (rest from reference TRBV19 and TRBJ2-6): DGGITQSPKYLFRKEGQNVTLSCEQNLNHDAMYWYRQDPGQGLRLIYYSQIVNDFQKGDIAEGYSVSREKKESFPLTVTSAQKNPTAFYLCASSMAGLRANVLTFGAGSRLTVL.